These 4 T cell receptor beta chains were sequenced from one sample in a study of regulatory T cells in long-lasting Graves disease. Construction of the TCR beta libraries employed iRepertoire HTBI primers in conjunction with Arm-PCR of CDR3 regions. TCRdb reprocessed the multiplex PCR reads via MiXCR and lists one record per CDR3 protein. The sample consists of approximately 560,000 distinct CDR3 sequences, about 16% of them appearing once. The time point here: newly diagnosed GD, antithyroid drugs for less than 3 months. After RNA was extracted from PBMCs, the TCR library was made from it. The same sample was also studied in work on T cells in Graves' hyperthyroidism and ophthalmopathy.

This sample comprised peripheral blood mononuclear cells (PBMCs), obtained at new diagnosis, from a patient treated with antithyroid drugs. The receptors come from a man younger than 35 with Graves disease.

Note on this clonotype: A single base separates this from a much larger clone, so it may be a read error. The gene calls are TRBV9 and TRBJ1-2; D not certain. V lost 10 bases and J lost 6, with 22 bases in between. CDR1 is SGDLS, CDR2 YYNGEE, per germline. The CDR3 has 14 amino acids. The DNA for the CDR3 is TGTGCCGGCGGACGGCCGGAGTTTCGAGATGGCTACACCTTC. Translation: CAGGRPEFRDGYTF. Drawing the rest from reference TRBV9 and TRBJ1-2, the complete variable domain is DSGVTQTPKHLITATGQRVTLRCSPRSGDLSVYWYQQSLDQGLQFLIQYYNGEERAKGNILERFSAQQFPDLHSELNLSSLELGDSALYFCAGGRPEFRDGYTFGSGTRLTVV.

The rearrangement joins TRBV5-1 to TRBJ1-2; D call uncertain. CDR1 SGHRS and CDR2 YFSETQ come from the germline V gene. V lost 4 bases and J 6 bases, leaving 13 bases between the germline ends. The CDR3 length is 13 residues. The CDR3 sequence: CASSIYREDGYTF. The CDR3, as DNA: TGCGCCAGCAGCATATACCGGGAGGATGGCTACACCTTC.

This clonotype has a count of ten or more. The chain has TRBV6-1 and TRBJ2-3; D perhaps matches TRBD2 (6 bases). V was cut by 8 bases and J by 2 bases, with 17 bases left in between. The CDR3 covers 15 residues. Germline CDR1 reads MNHNS; CDR2 reads SASEGT. Written as DNA, the CDR3 is TGTGCCAGCCGGAGGAGGGAGCGGAACACAGATACGCAGTATTTT. Protein product: CASRRRERNTDTQYF.

Note on this clonotype: A far larger clone is just one base off, so this is likely a read error. V is TRBV12-3 or TRBV12-4 and J is TRBJ2-1, with TRBD2 matching 9 bases. This CDR3 is 15 amino acids long. Trimming removed 2 bases from V and 9 bases from J; junction bases left unmatched: 8. CDR3 region: CASSLPASGMGEQFF. Written as DNA, the CDR3 is TGTGCCAGCAGTTTACCGGCTAGCGGGATGGGTGAGCAGTTCTTC.